The 13 T cell receptor beta chains presented below share a single source sample, sequenced in a study of CD8+ T cells in alopecia areata. Extraction and reverse transcription of RNA yielded cDNA as the sequencing template. Only in-frame clones appear in the TCRdb table, and some are missing; sequencing was by immunoSEQ multiplex PCR. Here the sample spans 95,000 to 120,000 clones, roughly 55% being singletons. Sequenced input: NKG2D-low CD8+ T cells sorted from blood. Receptor source: a human donor with alopecia areata.

The chain has TRBV30 and TRBJ2-1; D possibly uses TRBD1 or TRBD2 (5 bases each). CDR3 length: 14 residues. V was shortened by 5 bases and J by 8 bases, with 19 bases between the two germline ends. CDR1 is GTSNPN, CDR2 SVGIG, per germline (reference sequence). The CDR3: CAWGAGASVDEQFF. DNA of the CDR3: TGTGCCTGGGGAGCCGGGGCCTCCGTCGATGAGCAGTTCTTC. The whole variable domain, filled in from reference TRBV30 and TRBJ2-1, reads SQTIHQWPATLVQPVGSPLSLECTVEGTSNPNLYWYRQAAGRGLQLLFYSVGIGQISSEVPQNLSASRPQDRQFILSSKKLLLSDSGFYLCAWGAGASVDEQFFGPGTRLTVL.

This chain uses TRBV9 with TRBJ2-7, with D perhaps TRBD1 (6 bases). CDR1 is SGDLS and CDR2 is YYNGEE in the germline V gene. V shed 4 bases and J shed 5 bases, with 13 bases lying between them. This CDR3 comprises 13 residues. CDR3 nucleotides: TGTGCCAGCAGCACCCTGACAGGACACGAGCAGTACTTC. Protein: CASSTLTGHEQYF.

The chain couples TRBV7-9 to TRBJ2-7; 8 nucleotides agree with TRBD2. Looked up from germline, CDR1 is SEHNR and CDR2 is FQNEAQ (reference sequence). V gave up 5 bases and J gave up 0 bases; unmatched junction bases: 9. The CDR3 is 16 amino acids. The CDR3 bases are TGTGCCAGCAGCCCCGCCGAAGCGGGGGTCTCCTACGAGCAGTACTTC. Amino acid sequence: CASSPAEAGVSYEQYF. Drawing the rest from reference TRBV7-9 and TRBJ2-7, the complete variable domain is DTGVSQNPRHKITKRGQNVTFRCDPISEHNRLYWYRQTLGQGPEFLTYFQNEAQLEKSRLLSDRFSAERPKGSFSTLEIQRTEQGDSAMYLCASSPAEAGVSYEQYFGPGTRLTVT.

This clone was detected a few times. The gene calls are TRBV9 and TRBJ1-1; D unclear. This CDR3 has 15 amino acids. V was shortened by 0 bases and J by 0 bases, with 9 bases between the two germline ends. Germline CDR1 SGDLS, CDR2 YYNGEE. The CDR3 DNA is TGTGCCAGCAGCGTAGACAGTGGGATGAACACTGAAGCTTTCTTT. This encodes CASSVDSGMNTEAFF.

This clone was seen more than once but under ten times. The chain combines TRBV27 with TRBJ2-7; 9 bases fit TRBD2. CDR3 length equals 16 residues. V dropped 2 bases and J dropped 3; count of bases not matched to a gene: 8. Per the germline V gene, CDR1 is MNHEY and CDR2 is SMNVEV (reference sequence). In DNA form, the CDR3 reads TGTGCCAGCAGTTTAGTTGCGGGAGGGGGCTACTACGAGCAGTACTTC. It translates to CASSLVAGGGYYEQYF.

CDR3 sequence: CASSSRDGTITGELFF. The CDR3 region has the DNA TGTGCCAGCAGCAGTCGCGACGGGACTATCACCGGGGAGCTGTTTTTT. The rearrangement joins TRBV9 to TRBJ2-2, with 7 bases matching TRBD2. Trimming cost V 4 bases and J 4 bases; bases outside gene matches: 10. Per the germline V gene, CDR1 is SGDLS and CDR2 is YYNGEE. The CDR3 covers 16 residues.

This chain links TRBV30 with TRBJ1-1; possible D gene TRBD1, 6 bases. This CDR3 has 13 residues. Trimming removed 1 base at V and 5 bases at J, with 11 bases between. Germline-derived CDR1 and CDR2 are GTSNPN and SVGIG (reference sequence). The CDR3 DNA follows: TGTGCCTGGAGTGGGGGGGCGCGAACTGAAGCTTTCTTT. Translating it yields CAWSGGARTEAFF.

This clone was seen a few times. The V and J genes are TRBV6-5 and TRBJ1-1; D is perhaps TRBD1 (6 bases). Germline V lookup: CDR1 MNHEY, CDR2 SVGAGI. V lost 5 bases, J lost 7 bases, and 11 bases lay in between. The CDR3 extends over 12 amino acids. This CDR3 reads CASSPDRIEAFF. CDR3 DNA: TGTGCCAGCAGTCCCGACAGGATTGAAGCTTTCTTT.

This clone has more than one count but fewer than ten. The rearrangement joins TRBV7-9 to TRBJ2-1; no definite D call. There are 12 residues in the CDR3. V was cut by 5 bases and J by 9 bases, with 11 bases left in between. Germline CDR1 reads SEHNR; CDR2 reads FQNEAQ (reference sequence). The CDR3 DNA is TGTGCCAGCAGCCCCAGCCGGATTGAGCAGTTCTTC. Its translation: CASSPSRIEQFF.

The V and J genes are TRBV2 and TRBJ2-5; 9 bases map to TRBD2. The germline V gene has CDR1 SNHLY and CDR2 FYNNEI. The CDR3 contains 15 residues. Trimming at V came to 7 bases and at J to 3 bases, leaving 9 bases not matched to a gene. CDR3 coding DNA: TGTGCCAGCAAATTACCGGGACTAGCCAAAGAGACCCAGTACTTC. This gives the protein CASKLPGLAKETQYF.

In this sample, this clone turned up a few times. The genes are TRBV29-1 and TRBJ2-3; 7 nucleotides line up with TRBD2. Germline lookup yields CDR1 SQVTM and CDR2 ANQGSEA. J was trimmed by 4 bases and V by 3 bases; bases with no gene match: 7. The CDR3 has 14 amino acids. CDR3 sequence: CSVDGGRASDTQYF. In DNA form, the CDR3 reads TGCAGCGTTGATGGGGGGAGGGCCTCAGATACGCAGTATTTT.

The chain is built from TRBV12-5 and TRBJ1-1; tentatively, D is TRBD1 (6 bases). V lost 5 bases to trimming and J lost 1 base, with 11 bases between them. The CDR3 has 14 amino acids. Per the germline V gene, CDR1 is LGHNT and CDR2 is FRNRAP. The CDR3 protein is CASGRGGWNTEAFF. The DNA for the CDR3 is TGTGCTAGTGGTAGGGGGGGATGGAACACTGAAGCTTTCTTT. The full variable domain, in which reference TRBV12-5 and TRBJ1-1 provide the parts outside the CDR3, is DARVTQTPRHKVTEMGQEVTMRCQPILGHNTVFWYRQTMMQGLELLAYFRNRAPLDDSGMPKDRFSAEMPDATLATLKIQPSEPRDSAVYFCASGRGGWNTEAFFGQGTRLTVV.

This clone came up a few times. The chain has TRBV28 and TRBJ1-3, with D uncertain. Trimming cost V 5 bases and J 0 bases, with 11 bases left between them. Per germline, CDR1 MDHEN and CDR2 SYDVKM. The CDR3 runs 15 residues. The CDR3 sequence: CASSEIGPSGNTIYF. The CDR3 DNA sequence: TGTGCCAGCAGTGAGATTGGACCCTCTGGAAACACCATATATTTT.